These T cell receptor beta chains were read from a single sample in a study of cytomegalovirus exposure and HLA in healthy donors. TCRdb keeps only in-frame clones here, not all; method: immunoSEQ multiplex PCR. The sample contains 46,000 or so clones, under 70% of which appear only once. Sequences were obtained from PBMCs. The receptors here all came from a man aged 55 to 69 in good health and CMV-seropositive. Each CDR3 is given with its conserved first and last residue. D genes are given only for firm matches. Clone size is stated in some rows and not others, as once, few, many or a class when expanded.

few	TRBJ2-7	TRBD1	TRBV7-9	CASSFGQGADEQYF	TGTGCCAGCAGCTTTGGACAGGGGGCCGACGAGCAGTACTTC
.	TRBJ2-7	TRBD1	TRBV11-2	CASSAIQGTYEQYF	TGTGCCAGCAGCGCAATACAGGGGACCTACGAGCAGTACTTC
.	TRBJ1-1	.	TRBV4-1	CASSQDLKPFF	TGCGCCAGCAGCCAAGATCTCAAGCCTTTCTTT
few	TRBJ2-7	.	TRBV4-3	CASSQGVATTGEQYF	TGCGCCAGCAGCCAAGGTGTAGCCACCACGGGAGAGCAGTACTTC
.	TRBJ2-3	.	TRBV28	CASSLQVRDTQYF	TGTGCCAGCAGTTTACAGGTCAGGGATACGCAGTATTTT
.	TRBJ2-7	.	TRBV15	CATSRDYDPLTSVQYF	TGTGCCACCAGCAGAGATTACGATCCCCTAACTAGTGTGCAGTACTTC
.	TRBJ2-5	.	TRBV11-2	CASSLSPQGGETQYF	TGTGCCAGCAGCCTCTCACCACAGGGTGGGGAGACCCAGTACTTC
.	TRBJ2-7	.	TRBV9	CASSSGGLGIYEQYF	TGTGCCAGCAGCTCCGGGGGGCTTGGAATCTACGAGCAGTACTTC
few	TRBJ2-2	.	TRBV6-1	CASSDAVNYHAGELFF	TGTGCCAGCAGTGACGCAGTCAATTATCATGCCGGGGAGCTGTTTTTT
.	TRBJ2-5	.	TRBV29-1	CSVPQGSQETQYF	TGCAGCGTCCCGCAGGGATCCCAAGAGACCCAGTACTTC
.	TRBJ2-2	TRBD1	TRBV7-9	CATLYPRAGGFAGELFF	TGTGCCACCCTTTATCCCCGTGCAGGGGGTTTCGCCGGGGAGCTGTTTTTT
.	TRBJ1-1	.	TRBV9	CASSASTAMNTEAFF	TGTGCCAGCAGCGCGTCGACAGCGATGAACACTGAAGCTTTCTTT
.	TRBJ2-7	TRBD2	TRBV9	CASSVRAGGTYEQYF	TGTGCCAGCAGCGTAAGAGCGGGGGGCACCTACGAGCAGTACTTC
.	TRBJ2-2	TRBD2	TRBV19	CASSSMAGAMNTGELFF	TGTGCCAGTAGTAGTATGGCGGGAGCCATGAACACCGGGGAGCTGTTTTTT
.	TRBJ2-7	.	TRBV6-5	CASSYSGHFDEQYF	TGTGCCAGCAGTTACTCTGGACATTTCGACGAGCAGTACTTC
.	TRBJ2-1	TRBD2	TRBV7-9	CASSSSSGRGYNEQFF	TGTGCCAGCAGCTCATCTAGCGGGAGGGGTTACAATGAGCAGTTCTTC
.	TRBJ2-3	TRBD2	TRBV6-6	CASSYSLAGRDTQYF	TGTGCCAGCAGTTACTCACTAGCGGGAAGAGATACGCAGTATTTT
.	TRBJ2-2	.	TRBV29-1	CSVGAGPNTGELFF	TGCAGCGTTGGGGCGGGACCGAACACCGGGGAGCTGTTTTTT
.	TRBJ1-2	.	TRBV18	CASSPKDSNYGYTF	TGTGCCAGCTCACCAAAAGACAGTAACTATGGCTACACCTTC
.	TRBJ2-3	TRBD2	TRBV5-1	CASSFGLAGGGTDTQYF	TGCGCCAGCAGCTTTGGACTAGCGGGAGGGGGGACAGATACGCAGTATTTT
once	TRBJ2-5	TRBD1	TRBV5-1	CASSGDSRETQYF	TGCGCCAGCAGCGGGGACAGCCGGGAGACCCAGTACTTC
few	TRBJ1-2	.	TRBV4-1	CASSPLRQERVYGYTF	TGCGCCAGCAGCCCGCTCCGACAGGAACGGGTGTATGGCTACACCTTC
.	TRBJ1-4	TRBD1	TRBV7-2	CASSESGGPTNEKLFF	TGTGCCAGCAGCGAATCAGGGGGTCCAACTAATGAAAAACTGTTTTTT
.	TRBJ2-1	TRBD2	TRBV6-1	CGTELGAGEADEQFF	TGTGGCACTGAACTTGGAGCGGGAGAGGCCGATGAGCAGTTCTTC
.	TRBJ2-5	.	TRBV9	CASGREGGSETQYF	TGTGCCAGCGGAAGGGAGGGGGGGAGTGAGACCCAGTACTTC
.	TRBJ1-3	TRBD1	TRBV5-1	CASSLDRGWGNTIYF	TGCGCCAGCAGCTTGGACAGGGGCTGGGGAAACACCATATATTTT
.	TRBJ1-4	TRBD1	TRBV4-2	CASSLGLDRGRAEKLFF	TGTGCCAGCAGCCTGGGGTTGGACAGGGGGCGAGCGGAAAAACTGTTTTTT
.	TRBJ1-6	TRBD1	TRBV2	CANGQVNSPLHF	TGTGCCAACGGACAGGTGAATTCACCCCTCCACTTT
few	TRBJ2-1	.	TRBV5-1	CASSPAFGLNEQFF	TGCGCCAGCAGCCCCGCCTTTGGGCTTAATGAGCAGTTCTTC
.	TRBJ2-2	.	TRBV2	CASSESELNTGELFF	TGTGCCAGCAGTGAGTCGGAGCTGAACACCGGGGAGCTGTTTTTT
.	TRBJ1-5	.	TRBV5-5	CASSLESGGLAQPQHF	TGTGCCAGCAGCTTGGAGTCCGGGGGATTGGCTCAGCCCCAGCATTTT
.	TRBJ2-1	TRBD2	TRBV2	CASSGDSGRSRNEQFF	TGTGCCAGCAGTGGAGATAGCGGGAGAAGTCGCAATGAGCAGTTCTTC
once	TRBJ1-5	.	TRBV4-2	CASSQVGRGQPQHF	TGTGCCAGCAGCCAAGTAGGGAGGGGTCAGCCCCAGCATTTT
few	TRBJ2-6	TRBD1	TRBV7-2	CASSLPPYRGRGGANVLTF	TGTGCCAGCAGCTTACCACCTTACAGGGGGCGGGGTGGGGCCAACGTCCTGACTTTC
.	TRBJ1-2	TRBD1	TRBV4-3	CASSQPGTGSFGYTF	TGCGCCAGCAGCCAACCAGGGACAGGGTCTTTCGGCTACACCTTC
.	TRBJ1-2	.	TRBV30	CAWSVTGSYGYTF	TGTGCCTGGAGTGTAACAGGGTCCTATGGCTACACCTTC
.	TRBJ2-3	.	TRBV29-1	CSADPITDTQYF	TGCAGCGCTGATCCAATCACAGATACGCAGTATTTT
.	TRBJ2-1	.	TRBV2	CASSETILDPNEQFF	TGTGCCAGCAGTGAGACTATACTAGACCCCAATGAGCAGTTCTTC
.	TRBJ2-2	.	TRBV10-1	CASSDINTGELFF	TGCGCCAGCAGTGATATTAACACCGGGGAGCTGTTTTTT
.	TRBJ1-1	.	TRBV6-4	CASSENRNTEAFF	TGTGCCAGCAGTGAGAATAGGAACACTGAAGCTTTCTTT
once	TRBJ2-7	TRBD1	TRBV7-8	CASSLPRQGAYEQYF	TGTGCCAGCAGCTTACCTCGACAGGGGGCATACGAGCAGTACTTC
.	TRBJ2-5	TRBD1	TRBV28	CASSSGQGPETQYF	TGTGCCAGCAGTTCTGGACAGGGCCCAGAGACCCAGTACTTC
.	TRBJ1-5	.	TRBV27	CASSLSGGTQPQHF	TGTGCCAGCAGTTTATCGGGAGGTACTCAGCCCCAGCATTTT
.	TRBJ2-7	TRBD2	TRBV6-1	CASSPRVAGSYEQYF	TGTGCCAGCAGTCCCCGGGTAGCGGGCTCCTACGAGCAGTACTTC
few	TRBJ1-1	.	TRBV4-2	CASSQVLLNTEAFF	TGTGCCAGCAGCCAAGTACTACTGAACACTGAAGCTTTCTTT
few	TRBJ2-4	.	TRBV5-4	CASSSPGLSGENIQYF	TGTGCCAGCAGCTCCCCGGGACTCAGTGGAGAAAACATTCAGTACTTC
.	TRBJ2-3	.	TRBV5-4	CASSLQGRDTDTQYF	TGTGCCAGCAGTCTACAGGGAAGAGACACAGATACGCAGTATTTT
few	TRBJ2-5	.	TRBV13	CASSLGGGSGETQYF	TGTGCCAGCAGCTTAGGCGGGGGTAGCGGAGAGACCCAGTACTTC
.	TRBJ2-3	TRBD2	TRBV29-1	CSVVPPASGDTDTQYF	TGCAGCGTTGTCCCCCCGGCTAGCGGGGACACAGATACGCAGTATTTT
once	TRBJ1-2	TRBD1	TRBV7-9	CASSFSTGGDGYTF	TGTGCCAGCAGCTTTTCGACAGGGGGCGATGGCTACACCTTC
few	TRBJ2-3	.	TRBV10-3	CAISDHLATEAADTQYF	TGTGCCATCAGTGACCATCTAGCGACAGAAGCTGCAGATACGCAGTATTTT
.	TRBJ1-2	.	TRBV18	CASSPPGASGGPYGYTF	TGTGCCAGCTCACCACCGGGGGCATCGGGAGGTCCGTATGGCTACACCTTC
.	TRBJ1-1	TRBD1	TRBV6-4	CASSRDRGGYTEAFF	TGTGCCAGCAGTAGGGACAGGGGAGGGTACACTGAAGCTTTCTTT